The 8 T cell receptor beta chains given below trace back to one sample, sequenced in a study of early T cells in non-severe SARS-CoV-2 infection (dated by TCRdb to about 2021). Libraries were built with 5' RACE. Sequenced on a NextSeq 500. The raw public reads went through TCRdb reprocessing: fastp at Q25, MiXCR clone calling, in-frame beta chains kept. One record per CDR3 amino acid sequence lists the most common genes and DNA. Here the sample has tens of thousands of distinct CDR3 sequences; over 5% occur a single time. Roughly 8% of the sample is held by the ten biggest clonotypes. The sample consisted of whole blood. These receptors all stem from an adult who was a healthcare worker with PCR-confirmed SARS-CoV-2 infection or an uninfected control (not recorded which).

The chain links TRBV10-2 to TRBJ2-4; 7 bases line up with TRBD1. This CDR3 comprises 15 residues. Germline loops: CDR1 WSHSY, CDR2 SAAADI. The ends lost 3 bases at V and 1 base at J; junction bases unmatched: 3. In DNA form, the CDR3 reads TGCGCCAGCAGTGATCCACAGGGGGCCAAAAACATTCAGTACTTC. This gives the protein CASSDPQGAKNIQYF.

This clonotype was picked up many times. The chain carries TRBV6-6 and TRBJ1-2, with D maybe TRBD1 (6 bases). Trimming stripped 6 bases from V and 6 bases from J, with 20 bases between. The CDR3 loop spans 15 amino acids. CDR1 and CDR2 (germline): MNHNY, SVGAGI (reference sequence). The DNA for the CDR3 is TGTGCCAGCAGGTGGCTAGGGGGGAGTAGGGATGGCTACACCTTC. As protein: CASRWLGGSRDGYTF.

This clonotype was counted between two and nine times. This chain uses TRBV7-2 with TRBJ2-3; no reliable D call. The germline V gene has CDR1 SGHTA and CDR2 FQGNSA. V was cut by 11 bases and J by 2 bases, with 11 bases left in between. There are 12 residues in the CDR3. The CDR3 sequence is CAGNRLTDTQYF. In DNA, the CDR3 is TGTGCCGGGAACAGACTCACAGATACGCAGTATTTT. The whole variable domain, filled in from reference TRBV7-2 and TRBJ2-3, reads GAGVSQSPSNKVTEKGKDVELRCDPISGHTALYWYRQSLGQGLEFLIYFQGNSAPDKSGLPSDRFSAERTGGSVSTLTIQRTQQEDSAVYLCAGNRLTDTQYFGPGTRLTVL.

In its sample, this clonotype was seen many times. This chain links TRBV3-1 with TRBJ2-4, with D possibly matching TRBD2 (6 bases). Germline V gene lookup returns CDR1 LGHDT and CDR2 YNNKEL (reference sequence). The CDR3 runs 17 residues. V was cut by 0 bases and J by 0 bases, with 12 bases left in between. CDR3 DNA: TGTGCCAGCAGCCAAGAAGTAAGGGGACTAGCCAAAAACATTCAGTACTTC. It yields the protein CASSQEVRGLAKNIQYF.

This clonotype was observed at least ten times. The V and J genes are TRBV20-1 and TRBJ2-1; no clear D. The V end lost 6 bases, the J end lost 0 bases, and 6 bases lay between the germline ends. This CDR3 comprises 12 residues. Germline CDR1 and CDR2: DFQATT and SNEGSKA (reference sequence). The CDR3 loop is CSAWSSYNEQFF. CDR3 DNA sequence: TGCAGTGCGTGGTCCTCCTACAATGAGCAGTTCTTC.

The gene calls are TRBV7-9 and TRBJ1-6, with D perhaps TRBD1 (5 bases). V lost 7 bases to trimming and J lost 7 bases, with 20 bases between them. Per the germline V gene, CDR1 is SEHNR and CDR2 is FQNEAQ (reference sequence). This CDR3 comprises 16 residues. The CDR3 protein is CASTKTVPRENSPLHF. In DNA, the CDR3 is TGTGCCAGCACCAAGACCGTTCCCAGGGAGAATTCACCCCTCCACTTT.

In this sample, this clonotype turned up many times. The CDR3: CASSFTGRPEAFF. The CDR3 nucleotides read TGTGCCAGCAGCTTCACTGGGCGTCCTGAAGCTTTCTTT. V is TRBV5-6 and J is TRBJ1-1; D not certain. This CDR3 has 13 residues. CDR1 is SGHDT, CDR2 YYEEEE, per germline. Trimming removed 2 bases from V and 6 bases from J, with 11 bases in between.

In its sample, this clonotype was seen many times. The chain joins TRBV2 to TRBJ2-1, with D unresolved. Germline CDR1 is SNHLY and CDR2 is FYNNEI. Trimming removed 5 bases at V and 0 bases at J, with 11 bases between. The CDR3 consists of 15 residues. In DNA form, the CDR3 reads TGTGCCAGCAGTTACGGACGGAGCTCCTACAATGAGCAGTTCTTC. Translating gives CASSYGRSSYNEQFF.